A selection of T cell receptor beta chains follows, all from one sample in a study of blood T cell repertoires in COVID-19. This table comes from immunoSEQ multiplex PCR, and its TCRdb copy is limited to in-frame clones, with some not included. The data contain some 330,000 clones, roughly nine tenths of them singletons. The material sequenced was PBMCs or T cells enriched from blood (not recorded which). The source is a young woman who had recovered from COVID-19. CDR3s leave out the opening cysteine and the closing phenylalanine or tryptophan. D genes are given only for firm matches. A row's size may be missing; if present it is once, few, many or a size class.

D gene | J gene | V gene | clone size | CDR3 protein
TRBD1 | TRBJ1-3 | TRBV27 | NA | ASSPPDREISSGNTIY
TRBD2 | TRBJ2-7 | TRBV28 | NA | ASSSNGGRPYEQY
TRBD1 | TRBJ1-4 | TRBV4-1 | NA | ASSQPDRAPNEKLF
NA | TRBJ2-1 | TRBV10-3 | few | AISIRTSMNEQF
TRBD2 | TRBJ2-3 | TRBV7-2 | NA | ASSLGGTYSDTQY
TRBD1 | TRBJ1-2 | TRBV7-3 | NA | ASSMGTDGYT
TRBD1 | TRBJ1-2 | TRBV10-3 | NA | AISGTGDRGYT
NA | TRBJ2-1 | TRBV5-1 | NA | ASSLALPNEQF
NA | TRBJ2-7 | TRBV10-3 | once | AISDAVSYEQY
TRBD1 | TRBJ1-1 | TRBV25-1 | NA | ASRGGQMNTEAF
NA | TRBJ2-7 | TRBV21-1 | NA | ASSKRDSRFSYEQY
TRBD1 | TRBJ1-2 | TRBV12-3/TRBV12-4 | NA | ASNTGVGGYT
NA | TRBJ1-1 | TRBV11-1 | NA | ASSFEPQGFTEAF
TRBD1 | TRBJ1-4 | TRBV5-6 | NA | ASSAPGQGNEKLF
TRBD1 | TRBJ1-2 | TRBV3-1/TRBV3-2 | NA | ASSYISGGYGYT
TRBD1 | TRBJ2-7 | TRBV5-1 | NA | ASSLGQGALYEQY
NA | TRBJ2-4 | TRBV27 | NA | ASRMGDIQY
TRBD1 | TRBJ2-1 | TRBV27 | NA | ATISGTGNEQF
TRBD1 | TRBJ1-2 | TRBV18 | NA | ASSLRTGDGYT
TRBD1 | TRBJ2-3 | TRBV28 | NA | ASSQNPGQATDTQY
NA | TRBJ1-2 | TRBV6-2/TRBV6-3 | NA | ASSRGDAPLGYGYT
NA | TRBJ1-1 | TRBV11-3 | NA | ASSWGRGSRAF
NA | TRBJ1-1 | TRBV5-1 | NA | ASRRAGGVNTEAF
TRBD1 | TRBJ1-3 | TRBV19 | once | TKGAPKGNTIY
NA | TRBJ1-4 | TRBV19 | NA | ASSTSGATNEKLF
TRBD1 | TRBJ2-2 | TRBV7-9 | NA | ASSRGQAATGELF
NA | TRBJ1-2 | TRBV6-5 | NA | ASSPNIQATYGYT
TRBD1 | TRBJ1-1 | TRBV5-1 | NA | ASSYDRAEAF
TRBD2 | TRBJ2-1 | TRBV19 | NA | ASSISSGRHLSSYNEQF
NA | TRBJ2-1 | TRBV27 | NA | ASSPWGRLGNNEQF
NA | TRBJ1-5 | TRBV19 | NA | ASSGVGGGNQPQH
NA | TRBJ2-7 | TRBV7-2 | NA | ASSLGGGTAGEQY